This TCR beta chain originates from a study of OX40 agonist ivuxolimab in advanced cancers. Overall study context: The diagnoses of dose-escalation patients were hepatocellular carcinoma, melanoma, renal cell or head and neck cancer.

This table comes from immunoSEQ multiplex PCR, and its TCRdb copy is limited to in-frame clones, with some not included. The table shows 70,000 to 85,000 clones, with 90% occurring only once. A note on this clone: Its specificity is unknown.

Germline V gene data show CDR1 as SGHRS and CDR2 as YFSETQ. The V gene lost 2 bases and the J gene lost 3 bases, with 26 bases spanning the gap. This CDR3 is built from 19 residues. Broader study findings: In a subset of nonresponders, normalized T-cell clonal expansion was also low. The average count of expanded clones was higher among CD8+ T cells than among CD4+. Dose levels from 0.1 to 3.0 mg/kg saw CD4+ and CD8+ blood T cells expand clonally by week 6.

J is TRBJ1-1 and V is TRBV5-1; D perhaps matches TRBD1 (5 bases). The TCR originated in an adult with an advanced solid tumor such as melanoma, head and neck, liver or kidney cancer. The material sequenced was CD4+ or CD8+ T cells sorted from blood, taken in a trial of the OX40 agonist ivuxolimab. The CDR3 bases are TGCGCCAGCAGCTTAAGATTTCAGGGAAAGTATAATTGGTACACTGAAGCTTTCTTT. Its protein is CASSLRFQGKYNWYTEAFF.